The 8 T cell receptor beta chains presented below share a single source sample, sequenced in a study of CD8+ T cells in alopecia areata. The sequencing template was cDNA reverse transcribed from extracted RNA. TCRdb keeps only in-frame clones here, not all; method: immunoSEQ multiplex PCR. The table includes some 210,000 clones, around 62% detected once. The starting material was CD4+ T cells sorted from blood, obtained at week 0. These receptors originate from a human donor with alopecia areata.

The chain has TRBV18 and TRBJ1-6, with 8 bases identical to TRBD1. V shed 3 bases, J shed 8 bases, and the junction held 6 bases outside the gene matches. The CDR3 extends over 15 amino acids. CDR1 KGHSH and CDR2 LQKENI come from the germline V gene. CDR3 nucleotide sequence: TGTGCCAGCTCACCCAAGACAGGGGTTGATTCACCCCTCCACTTT. It yields the protein CASSPKTGVDSPLHF.

The chain employs TRBV9 and TRBJ2-3; D unclear. This CDR3 is built from 16 residues. Trimming cost V 3 bases and J 2 bases, with 16 bases left between them. Germline values: CDR1 SGDLS, CDR2 YYNGEE. CDR3 residues: CASSAAGAPPTDTQYF. The CDR3 DNA follows: TGTGCCAGCAGCGCCGCCGGAGCCCCCCCCACAGATACGCAGTATTTT.

The chain is built from TRBV29-1 and TRBJ2-7; D is perhaps TRBD1 (6 bases). Deletions cut 4 bases from V and 3 bases from J, with 13 bases between. The CDR3 extends over 13 amino acids. The germline gives CDR1 SQVTM, CDR2 ANQGSEA. In DNA, the CDR3 is TGCAGCGTTGTTTCAGGGGTGGTCTACGAGCAGTACTTC. Translated: CSVVSGVVYEQYF.

J is TRBJ1-4 and V is TRBV29-1; perhaps TRBD1 as D (5 bases). Germline CDR1 is SQVTM and CDR2 is ANQGSEA. The CDR3 totals 13 residues. The V and J ends lost 2 bases and 8 bases respectively, with 12 bases between them. Written as DNA, the CDR3 is TGCAGCGTTGAATCGTGGGGCCGGGAAAAACTGTTTTTT. Its protein product is CSVESWGREKLFF.

V usage is TRBV27 and J usage is TRBJ1-2, with 8 bases fitting TRBD1. This CDR3 contains 14 residues. In germline, CDR1 is MNHEY, CDR2 SMNVEV (reference sequence). The trim removed 2 bases at V and 7 bases at J, leaving 6 bases unmatched. As DNA, the CDR3 is TGTGCCAGCAGTTTAGGGTCAGGGGGCTCTGGCTACACCTTC. Amino acids: CASSLGSGGSGYTF.

The chain carries TRBV29-1 and TRBJ1-2; tentative D call: TRBD1 (5 bases). The CDR3 sequence is 13 residues long. Per the germline V gene, CDR1 is SQVTM and CDR2 is ANQGSEA. V was clipped by 4 bases and J by 2 bases, with 11 bases between them. The CDR3 DNA reads TGCAGCGTTGGCGGCAGGGCCAACTATGGCTACACCTTC. This translates into CSVGGRANYGYTF.

This chain's CDR3 is CASSLGPSGFQREYF. CDR3 nucleotides: TGTGCCAGCAGCCTAGGGCCCTCGGGATTCCAGCGGGAGTATTTT. The gene calls are TRBV7-2 and TRBJ2-3, with D possibly matching TRBD2 (6 bases). CDR1 is SGHTA and CDR2 is FQGNSA in the germline V gene. V was pared by 5 bases and J by 13 bases, with 25 bases between. The CDR3 length is 15 residues.

This clone was observed a single time. V usage is TRBV11-2 and J usage is TRBJ2-1; D possibly corresponds to TRBD2 (5 bases). Trimming pared 4 bases from V and 5 bases from J, leaving 15 bases between. The CDR3 consists of 15 residues. Germline CDR1 is SGHAT and CDR2 is FQNNGV. DNA of the CDR3: TGTGCCAGCAGCTCCCTAGAGCGGAGGAACAATGAGCAGTTCTTC. This gives the protein CASSSLERRNNEQFF.